Below, 11 T cell receptor beta chains from the same sample are listed, as sequenced in a study of radiation and T cells in renal cell carcinoma. Generated by immunoSEQ multiplex PCR, the TCRdb table keeps only in-frame clones and is missing some. Of 100,000 to 150,000 clones detected, roughly 91% appear once; the ten largest clones hold 4.5% to 7.5%. The time point was: blood 2 weeks post-SBRT. Noted treatment: 15 Gy SBRT to primary tumor, nephrectomy 4 weeks later. Specimen: blood, collected from a patient whose treatment included radiotherapy and nephrectomy. Source of these receptors: a woman between 70 and 85 years old with renal cell carcinoma.

The rearrangement links TRBV5-1 to TRBJ2-2; 7 nucleotides line up with TRBD1. CDR1 is SGHRS and CDR2 is YFSETQ in the germline V gene. Trimming at V came to 8 bases and at J to 1 base, leaving 5 bases not matched to a gene. The CDR3 has 14 residues. CDR3 DNA sequence: TGCGCCAGTGAGAGGGGGCGGAACACCGGGGAGCTGTTTTTT. Its translation: CASERGRNTGELFF.

This clone was observed a single time. The chain couples TRBV5-6 to TRBJ2-7; TRBD1 matches 7 bases. Germline V gene data show CDR1 as SGHDT and CDR2 as YYEEEE. This CDR3 is 14 amino acids long. Unmatched junction bases numbered 10, after V lost 7 bases and J lost 3 bases. CDR3 DNA sequence: TGTGCCAGCCTACCCTGGACAGGAGGCTACGAGCAGTACTTC. It specifies CASLPWTGGYEQYF.

As to this clone: A junction end diverges from the germline sequence, so it may reflect a read error. The rearrangement joins TRBV7-3 to TRBJ1-1; 9 nucleotides line up with TRBD1. From germline, CDR1 is SGHTA and CDR2 FQGTGA. This CDR3 comprises 13 residues. CDR3: CASSRDGTGPVAF. The CDR3 DNA reads as TGTGCCAGCAGCCGCGACGGGACAGGGCCCGTTGCATTC.

This chain joins TRBV19 and TRBJ2-7; no reliable D call. V dropped 3 bases and J dropped 0 bases, with 6 bases sitting between them. Germline CDR1 is LNHDA and CDR2 is SQIVND (reference sequence). The CDR3 runs to 13 residues. The CDR3 bases are TGTGCCAGTAGTATGCGGATCTCCTACGAGCAGTACTTC. This gives the protein CASSMRISYEQYF.

About this clone: This sample also contains other DNA sequences that code for the same CDR3. The genes are TRBV9 and TRBJ2-3; perhaps TRBD1 as D (5 bases). Germline V gene lookup returns CDR1 SGDLS and CDR2 YYNGEE. The germline V and J ends were trimmed by 1 base and 2 bases, with 8 bases remaining between them. CDR3 length: 14 residues. CDR3 bases: TGTGCCAGCAGCGTAAGGGGAACCACAGATACGCAGTATTTT. The encoded protein is CASSVRGTTDTQYF.

V usage is TRBV4-1 and J usage is TRBJ2-3; the D call may be TRBD1 or TRBD2 (6 bases each). Germline V gene data show CDR1 as MGHRA and CDR2 as YSYEKL. Trimming removed 0 bases from V and 3 bases from J, with 16 bases in between. The CDR3 extends over 17 amino acids. CDR3 sequence: CASSQEKEGVRTDTQYF. As DNA, the CDR3 is TGCGCCAGCAGCCAAGAGAAGGAGGGGGTGAGGACAGATACGCAGTATTTT.

The chain couples TRBV7-2 to TRBJ1-1, with D tentatively TRBD1 (6 bases). Germline-derived CDR1 and CDR2 are SGHTA and FQGNSA. The CDR3 covers 13 residues. The V end was cut by 4 bases, the J end by 3 bases, with 9 bases between. The CDR3 reads CASSSDSYTEAFF. Here the CDR3 DNA reads TGTGCCAGCAGCTCGGACAGTTACACTGAAGCTTTCTTT.

CDR3 amino acids: CASSRLAGEDTQYF. The CDR3 DNA reads as TGTGCCAGCTCACGCTTAGCGGGGGAAGATACGCAGTATTTT. The J gene is TRBJ2-3, the V gene TRBV18, with 9 bases fitting TRBD2. The CDR3 contains 14 residues. J gave up 5 bases and V 4 bases, and 4 bases lay outside the gene matches. Germline V gene sequence: CDR1 KGHSH, CDR2 LQKENI.

The count of this clone is one. The J gene is TRBJ1-1, the V gene TRBV7-8; no reliable D call. Germline V gives CDR1 SGHVS, CDR2 FQNEAQ. Trimming cost V 2 bases and J 1 base, with 11 bases left between them. The CDR3 runs to 15 residues. This CDR3 reads CASSLKMGGNTEAFF. CDR3 DNA: TGTGCCAGCAGCTTAAAGATGGGAGGGAACACTGAAGCTTTCTTT.

The CDR3 DNA follows: TGTGCCAGCAGCGTAGCAGGATGGGCGAACACCGGGGAGCTGTTTTTT. This translates into CASSVAGWANTGELFF. The chain has TRBV9 and TRBJ2-2, with D unclear. The CDR3 consists of 16 residues. V was shortened by 0 bases and J by 0 bases, with 9 bases between the two germline ends. Germline-derived CDR1 and CDR2 are SGDLS and YYNGEE.

V is TRBV18 and J is TRBJ1-5, with D perhaps TRBD1 (5 bases). The CDR3 spans 14 residues. The ends were cut back, 3 bases at V and 4 bases at J, with 10 bases in the middle. CDR1 and CDR2 from the germline V gene are KGHSH and LQKENI. The DNA of the CDR3 is TGTGCCAGCTCACCCAAGGGGTTAAATCAGCCCCAGCATTTT. Amino acid sequence: CASSPKGLNQPQHF.